The sequence of this T cell receptor beta chain was determined in a study of shared clonotypes between healthy human individuals. Each replicate PCR on the sorted subsets used roughly 210 ng DNA (about 30,000 T cell genomes). TCRdb's copy holds only in-frame clones and misses some; the assay was immunoSEQ multiplex PCR. The sample contains more than 400,000 clones, 90% to 97% of which appear only once. Donors had no recently reported acute infections or vaccinations and were HIV-negative. With 6 bases clipped from V and 4 bases from J, the junction kept 7 bases outside the gene matches. CDR3 length: 14 residues. Germline assignment: CDR1 MDHEN and CDR2 SYDVKM.

The receptor comes from a woman aged 25-40 years in good health. Source material: naive CD4+ T cells sorted from blood. Subset denoted: CD45RA+ positively selected. The chain has TRBV28 and TRBJ1-2; 8 bases are a match to TRBD1. CDR3 DNA sequence: TGTGCCAGCAGGCCAGGGGGCCCGACCTATGGCTACACCTTC. It translates to CASRPGGPTYGYTF.